Described below is a single T cell receptor beta chain sequence and its context. The sample holds other DNA sequences that translate to the same CDR3. CDR3 length: 13 residues. Germline values: CDR1 KGHSH, CDR2 LQKENI. Trimming removed 3 bases at V and 1 base at J, with 6 bases between. The data belong to a study of CD8+ T cells in alopecia areata. cDNA reverse transcribed from extracted RNA served as the sequencing template. The data were produced by immunoSEQ multiplex PCR, yet TCRdb's version contains in-frame clones alone and is incomplete. The data show 160,000 or so clones, roughly two thirds seen once. The treatment here: oral pan-JAK inhibitor, 5-10 mg twice daily.

The V call is TRBV18, the J call TRBJ2-5, with D uncertain. Material: CD4+ T cells sorted from blood, obtained at week 4, from a patient treated with tofacitinib. This clonotype was obtained from a human donor with alopecia areata. CDR3: CASSPPSQETQYF. The CDR3 bases are TGTGCCAGCTCACCCCCTTCCCAAGAGACCCAGTACTTC.